This entry concerns a single T cell receptor (beta chain). Its antigen is not identified. V was shortened by 2 bases and J by 3 bases, with 3 bases between the two germline ends. This CDR3 is built from 12 residues. Germline V CDR1 and CDR2: SGHRS, YFSETQ. This sample is part of a study of read filtering for tumor transcriptome and immune sequencing. In the study overall: Among patients, 17 were male and more than 13 female, aged 47 to 80 (mean roughly 63). Per sample, TCR-region reads ranged about 3.5 to 11 million by IR-seq, about 75 to 1,300 by RNA-seq. Whole-transcriptome libraries were prepared after DNase treatment.

Study-level findings and limits: This fraction held mixed bone marrow immune cells after CD138-negative sorting.

This library used around 0.4 ug RNA and molecular barcoded adaptors spanning alpha/delta and beta/gamma chains. In TCRdb, the reads were re-called with MiXCR into one record per CDR3 protein. The sample carries tens of thousands of distinct CDR3 sequences, about a fifth recorded once. The V call is TRBV5-1, the J call TRBJ2-1; D gene uncertain. What was sequenced was a population of CD138-negative cells sorted from bone marrow. This TCR was recovered from a donor at least 40 years old with multiple myeloma. As DNA, the CDR3 is TGCGCCAGCAGCTTAGACTACAATGAGCAGTTCTTC. This codes for CASSLDYNEQFF.